Listed here is a single TCR beta chain. Its target is unknown. At one end, the junction sequence differs from germline, possibly due to a read error. The template was RNA from unsorted bulk tissue. Between August and November 2014, newly diagnosed, chemotherapy-naive lung cancer patients underwent thoracic surgery in China. The sample originates from a study of tumor and adjacent non-tumor tissue in lung cancer. About the study: Aged about 31 to 85 years, patients included nine to ten men and 4 or 5 women with stage I to III disease.

The library came from three nested PCR rounds adapted from ARM-PCR protocols. One entry per CDR3 protein, called by TCRdb with MiXCR from the multiplex PCR reads. Of some 120,000 distinct CDR3 sequences in the sample, 55% to 75% were seen once. Whole-study results and caveats: Patients with more diverse tumor TCRs had worse survival. Compared with tumor, normal lung showed significantly lower TCR diversity.

From germline, CDR1 is DFQATT and CDR2 SNEGSKA (reference sequence). This CDR3 contains 13 residues. The sample taken for sequencing was lung tumor tissue. The TCR comes from a man aged 25-40 years with non-small cell lung cancer. This chain uses TRBV20-1 with TRBJ2-1; the D is unclear. CDR3 coding DNA: TGCGGTGCCGCAAACTCCTTCGACAATGAGCAGTTCTTC. Translation gives CGAANSFDNEQFF.